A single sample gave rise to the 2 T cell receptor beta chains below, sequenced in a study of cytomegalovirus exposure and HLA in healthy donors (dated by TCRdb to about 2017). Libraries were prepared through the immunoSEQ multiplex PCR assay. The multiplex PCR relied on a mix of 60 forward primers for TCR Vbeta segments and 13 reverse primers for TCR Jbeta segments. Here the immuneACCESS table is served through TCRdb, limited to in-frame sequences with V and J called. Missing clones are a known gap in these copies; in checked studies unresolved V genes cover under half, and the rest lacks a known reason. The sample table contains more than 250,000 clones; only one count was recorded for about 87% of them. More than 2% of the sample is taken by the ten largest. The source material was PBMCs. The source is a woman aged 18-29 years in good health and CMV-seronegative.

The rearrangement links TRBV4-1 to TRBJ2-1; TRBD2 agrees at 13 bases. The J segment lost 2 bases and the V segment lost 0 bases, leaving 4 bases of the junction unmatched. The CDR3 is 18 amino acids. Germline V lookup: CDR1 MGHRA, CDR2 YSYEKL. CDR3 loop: CASSQDTSGGAAYNEQFF. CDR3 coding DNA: TGCGCCAGCAGCCAAGATACTAGCGGGGGGGCAGCCTACAATGAGCAGTTCTTC.

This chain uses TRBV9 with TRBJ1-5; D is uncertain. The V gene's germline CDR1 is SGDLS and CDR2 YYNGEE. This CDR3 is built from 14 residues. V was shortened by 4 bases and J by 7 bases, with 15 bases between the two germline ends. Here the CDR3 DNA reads TGTGCCAGCAGCCGCGCACAGACCGCCCAGCCCCAGCATTTT. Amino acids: CASSRAQTAQPQHF.